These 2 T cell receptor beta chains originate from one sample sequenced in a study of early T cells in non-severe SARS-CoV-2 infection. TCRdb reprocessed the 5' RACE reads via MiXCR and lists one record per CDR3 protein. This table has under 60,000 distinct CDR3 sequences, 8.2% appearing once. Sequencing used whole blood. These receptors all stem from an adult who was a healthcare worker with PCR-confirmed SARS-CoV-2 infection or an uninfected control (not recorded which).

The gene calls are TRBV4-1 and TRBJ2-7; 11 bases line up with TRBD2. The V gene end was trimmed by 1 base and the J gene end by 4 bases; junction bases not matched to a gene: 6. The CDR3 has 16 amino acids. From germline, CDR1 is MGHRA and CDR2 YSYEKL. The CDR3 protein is CASSQGLAGGRYEQYF. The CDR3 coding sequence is TGCGCCAGCAGCCAAGGGTTAGCGGGAGGGCGGTACGAGCAGTACTTC.

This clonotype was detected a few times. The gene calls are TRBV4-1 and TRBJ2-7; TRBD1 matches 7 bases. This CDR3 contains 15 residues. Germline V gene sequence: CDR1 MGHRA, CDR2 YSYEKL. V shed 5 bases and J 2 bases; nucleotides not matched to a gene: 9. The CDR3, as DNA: TGCGCCAGCAGCTACCGGGACAGTGACACCTACGAGCAGTACTTC. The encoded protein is CASSYRDSDTYEQYF.